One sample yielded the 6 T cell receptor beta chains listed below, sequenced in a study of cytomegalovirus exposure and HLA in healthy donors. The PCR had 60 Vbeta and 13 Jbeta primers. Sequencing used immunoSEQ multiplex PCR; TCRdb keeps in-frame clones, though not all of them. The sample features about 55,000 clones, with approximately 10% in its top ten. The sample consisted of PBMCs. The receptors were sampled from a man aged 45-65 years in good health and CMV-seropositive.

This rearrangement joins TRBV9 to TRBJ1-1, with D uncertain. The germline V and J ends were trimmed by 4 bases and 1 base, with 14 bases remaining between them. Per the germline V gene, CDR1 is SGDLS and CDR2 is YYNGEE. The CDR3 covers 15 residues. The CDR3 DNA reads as TGTGCCAGCAGCCAGAGGTGGCAGCCGAACACTGAAGCTTTCTTT. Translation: CASSQRWQPNTEAFF.

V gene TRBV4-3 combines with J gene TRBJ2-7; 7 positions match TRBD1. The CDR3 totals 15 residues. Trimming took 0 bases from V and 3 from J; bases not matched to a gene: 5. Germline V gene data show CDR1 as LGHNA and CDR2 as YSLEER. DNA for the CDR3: TGCGCCAGCAGCCAAGATTACAGGGGTAGCTACGAGCAGTACTTC. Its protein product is CASSQDYRGSYEQYF.

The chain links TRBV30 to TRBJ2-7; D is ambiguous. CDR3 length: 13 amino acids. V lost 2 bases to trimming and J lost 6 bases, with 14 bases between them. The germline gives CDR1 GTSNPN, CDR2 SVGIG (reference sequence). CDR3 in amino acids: CAWSLPSLGEQYF. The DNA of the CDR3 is TGTGCCTGGAGTCTTCCCTCTCTCGGCGAGCAGTACTTC.

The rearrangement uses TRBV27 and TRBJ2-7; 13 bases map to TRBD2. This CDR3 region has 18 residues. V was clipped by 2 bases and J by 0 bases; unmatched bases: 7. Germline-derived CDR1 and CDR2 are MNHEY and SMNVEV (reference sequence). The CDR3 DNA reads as TGTGCCAGCAGTTTAGGGAGACTAGCGGGGGGTTACTCCTACGAGCAGTACTTC. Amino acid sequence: CASSLGRLAGGYSYEQYF.

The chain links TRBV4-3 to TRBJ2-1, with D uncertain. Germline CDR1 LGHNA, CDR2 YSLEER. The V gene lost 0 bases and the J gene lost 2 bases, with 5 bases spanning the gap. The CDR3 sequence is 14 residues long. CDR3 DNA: TGCGCCAGCAGCCAAGACCTAGCCTACAATGAGCAGTTCTTC. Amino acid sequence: CASSQDLAYNEQFF.

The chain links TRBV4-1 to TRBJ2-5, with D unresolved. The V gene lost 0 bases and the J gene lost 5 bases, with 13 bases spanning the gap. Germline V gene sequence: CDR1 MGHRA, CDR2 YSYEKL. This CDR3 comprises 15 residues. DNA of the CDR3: TGCGCCAGCAGCCAAGATAGGCATGCGGTGGAGACCCAGTACTTC. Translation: CASSQDRHAVETQYF.